This TCR beta chain originates from a study of blood T cell repertoires in COVID-19. This CDR3 contains 14 residues. V lost 8 bases to trimming and J lost 1 base, with 12 bases between them. CDR1 and CDR2 from the germline V gene are MNHEY and SMNVEV (reference sequence). Sequenced by immunoSEQ multiplex PCR; TCRdb stores in-frame clones only, minus some. This table holds 270,000 or so clones, approximately 86% found once. The sequenced sample consisted of PBMCs or T cells enriched from blood (not recorded which). The TCR sequence derives from a woman aged 18-29 years who had recovered from COVID-19. The chain carries TRBV27 and TRBJ1-5, with D perhaps TRBD1 (6 bases). The CDR3 nucleotides read TGTGCCAGCTCGCCAACAGGGAGCAATCAGCCCCAGCATTTT. This gives the protein CASSPTGSNQPQHF.